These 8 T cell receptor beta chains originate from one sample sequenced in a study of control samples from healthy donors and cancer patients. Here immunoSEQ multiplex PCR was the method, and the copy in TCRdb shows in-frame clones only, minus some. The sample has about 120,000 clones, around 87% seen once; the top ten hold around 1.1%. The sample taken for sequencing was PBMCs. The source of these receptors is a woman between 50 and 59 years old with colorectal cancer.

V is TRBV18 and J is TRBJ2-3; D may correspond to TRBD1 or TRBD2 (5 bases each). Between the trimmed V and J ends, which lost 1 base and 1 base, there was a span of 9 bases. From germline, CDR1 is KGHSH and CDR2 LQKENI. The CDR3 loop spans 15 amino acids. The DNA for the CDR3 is TGTGCCAGCTCACCACAGGGACCCGGCACAGATACGCAGTATTTT. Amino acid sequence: CASSPQGPGTDTQYF.

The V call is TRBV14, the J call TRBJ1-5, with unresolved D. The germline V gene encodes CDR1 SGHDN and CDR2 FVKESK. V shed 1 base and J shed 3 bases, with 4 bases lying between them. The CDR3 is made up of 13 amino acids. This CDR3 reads CASSQGFNQPQHF. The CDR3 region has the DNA TGTGCCAGCAGCCAAGGGTTCAATCAGCCCCAGCATTTT.

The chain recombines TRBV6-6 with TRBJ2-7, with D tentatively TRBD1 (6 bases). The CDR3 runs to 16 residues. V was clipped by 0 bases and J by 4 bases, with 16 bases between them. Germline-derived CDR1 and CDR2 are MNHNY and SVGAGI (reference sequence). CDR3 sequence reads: CASSYSRVRGRYEQYF. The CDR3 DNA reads TGTGCCAGCAGTTACTCGAGGGTCAGGGGCCGGTACGAGCAGTACTTC.

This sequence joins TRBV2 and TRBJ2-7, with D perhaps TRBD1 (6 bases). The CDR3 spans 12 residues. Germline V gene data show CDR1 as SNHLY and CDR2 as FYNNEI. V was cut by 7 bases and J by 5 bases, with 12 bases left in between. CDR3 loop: CASKEQGHEQYF. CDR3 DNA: TGTGCCAGCAAAGAACAGGGCCACGAGCAGTACTTC.

The CDR3 coding sequence is TGTGCCAGCAGCTCCCCTGGGGGGTCCAATCAGCCCCAGCATTTT. Residues: CASSSPGGSNQPQHF. The chain employs TRBV7-2 and TRBJ1-5; TRBD1 might be the D (5 bases). The germline V and J ends were trimmed by 4 bases and 3 bases, with 13 bases remaining between them. Germline CDR1 is SGHTA and CDR2 is FQGNSA. The CDR3 runs 15 residues.

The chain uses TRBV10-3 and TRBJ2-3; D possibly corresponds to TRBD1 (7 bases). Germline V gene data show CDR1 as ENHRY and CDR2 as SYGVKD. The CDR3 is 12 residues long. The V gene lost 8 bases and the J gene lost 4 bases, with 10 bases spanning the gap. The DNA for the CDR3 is TGTGCCATCGGGGGGACAGCAGATACGCAGTATTTT. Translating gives CAIGGTADTQYF.

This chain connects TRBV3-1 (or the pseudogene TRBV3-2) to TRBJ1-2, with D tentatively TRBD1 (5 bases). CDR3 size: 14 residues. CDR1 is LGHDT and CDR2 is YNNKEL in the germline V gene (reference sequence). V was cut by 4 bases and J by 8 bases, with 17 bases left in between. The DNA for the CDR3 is TGTGCCAGCAGCCCCCCCTTAGGGACTCGCGGCTACACCTTC. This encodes CASSPPLGTRGYTF.

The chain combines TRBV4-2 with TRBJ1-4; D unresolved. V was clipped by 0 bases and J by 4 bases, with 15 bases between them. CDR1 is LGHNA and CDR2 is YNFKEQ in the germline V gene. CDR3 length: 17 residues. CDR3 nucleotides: TGTGCCAGCAGCCAAGATGCGCCGGGGTCGGGTAATGAAAAACTGTTTTTT. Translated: CASSQDAPGSGNEKLFF.